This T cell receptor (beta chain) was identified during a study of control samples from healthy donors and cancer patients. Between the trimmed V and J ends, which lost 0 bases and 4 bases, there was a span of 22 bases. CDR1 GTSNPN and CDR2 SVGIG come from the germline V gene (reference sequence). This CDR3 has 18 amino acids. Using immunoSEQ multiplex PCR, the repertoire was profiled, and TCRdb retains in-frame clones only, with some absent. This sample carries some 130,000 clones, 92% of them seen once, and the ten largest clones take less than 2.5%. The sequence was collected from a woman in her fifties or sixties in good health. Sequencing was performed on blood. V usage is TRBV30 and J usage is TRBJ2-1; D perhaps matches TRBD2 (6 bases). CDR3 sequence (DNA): TGTGCCTGGAGTGTACCTTTACATCGCGGGGCTACTTACAATGAGCAGTTCTTC. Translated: CAWSVPLHRGATYNEQFF.